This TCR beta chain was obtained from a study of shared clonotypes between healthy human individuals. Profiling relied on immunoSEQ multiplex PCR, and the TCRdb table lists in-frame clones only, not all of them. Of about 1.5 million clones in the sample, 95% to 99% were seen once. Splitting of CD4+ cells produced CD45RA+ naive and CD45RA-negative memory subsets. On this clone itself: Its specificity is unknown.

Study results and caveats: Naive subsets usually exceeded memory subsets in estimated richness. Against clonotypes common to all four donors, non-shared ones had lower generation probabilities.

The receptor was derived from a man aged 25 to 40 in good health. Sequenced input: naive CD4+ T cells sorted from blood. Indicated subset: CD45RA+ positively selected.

As DNA, the CDR3 is TGTGCCAGCAGCTCATTTGCAGGGGCGGTTTTGGCTGAAGCTTTCTTT. It yields the protein CASSSFAGAVLAEAFF. The chain is built from TRBV7-8 and TRBJ1-1; D is perhaps TRBD1 (6 bases). The CDR3 length is 16 residues. CDR1 is SGHVS and CDR2 is FQNEAQ in the germline V gene. Trimming left V 4 bases short and J 6 bases short, with 21 bases between.